This TCR beta chain comes out of a study of T cells in Graves' hyperthyroidism and ophthalmopathy. Germline trimming cut 8 bases from V and 8 bases from J; bases unmatched to any gene: 3. The germline V gene has CDR1 MNHEY and CDR2 SVGEGT. This CDR3 contains 13 residues. RNA transcripts were the template for amplifying TCR beta CDR3 regions. First-round RT-PCR with HTBI primers amplified the TCR CDR3 region. Each CDR3 protein is one row after TCRdb ran MiXCR on the multiplex PCR reads. This sample has 250,000 or so distinct CDR3 sequences, with nearly 15% found just once. Each patient was aged 18 to 65 and had newly diagnosed hyperthyroidism of under 2 months' duration. PBMCs were derived from 10 ml fresh peripheral blood.

This sequence was found in a woman aged 45-59 years with Graves' hyperthyroidism that later progressed to Graves' ophthalmopathy. Sequenced sample: blood. The chain couples TRBV6-2 or TRBV6-3 to TRBJ1-6, with 10 bases identical to TRBD1. The CDR3 spells CASAGTGDSPLHF. The CDR3 region has the DNA TGTGCCAGCGCGGGGACAGGGGATTCACCCCTCCACTTT.